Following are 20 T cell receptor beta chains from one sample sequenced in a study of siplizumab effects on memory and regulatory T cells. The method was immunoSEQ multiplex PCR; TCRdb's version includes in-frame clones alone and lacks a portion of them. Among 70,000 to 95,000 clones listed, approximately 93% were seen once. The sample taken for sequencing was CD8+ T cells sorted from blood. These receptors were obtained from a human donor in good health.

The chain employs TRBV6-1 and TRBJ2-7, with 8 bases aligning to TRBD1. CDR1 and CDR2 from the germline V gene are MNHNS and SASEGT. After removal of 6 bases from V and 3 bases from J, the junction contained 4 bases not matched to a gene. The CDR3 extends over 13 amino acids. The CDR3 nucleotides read TGTGCCAGCAGGGGACAGGACAACTACGAGCAGTACTTC. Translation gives CASRGQDNYEQYF.

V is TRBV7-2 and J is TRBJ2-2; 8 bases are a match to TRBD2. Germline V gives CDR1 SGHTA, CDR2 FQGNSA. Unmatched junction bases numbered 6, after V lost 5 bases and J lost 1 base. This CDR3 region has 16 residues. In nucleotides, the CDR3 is TGTGCCAGCAGCCTGAGCGGGGGATGGAACACCGGGGAGCTGTTTTTT. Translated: CASSLSGGWNTGELFF.

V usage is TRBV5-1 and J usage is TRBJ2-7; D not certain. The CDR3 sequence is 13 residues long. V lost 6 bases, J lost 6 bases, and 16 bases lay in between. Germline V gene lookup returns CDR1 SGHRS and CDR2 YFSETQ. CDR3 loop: CASTGGSTSEQYF. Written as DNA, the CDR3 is TGCGCCAGCACGGGCGGTTCTACTTCCGAGCAGTACTTC. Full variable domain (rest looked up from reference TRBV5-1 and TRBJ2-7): KAGVTQTPRYLIKTRGQQVTLSCSPISGHRSVSWYQQTPGQGLQFLFEYFSETQRNKGNFPGRFSGRQFSNSRSEMNVSTLELGDSALYLCASTGGSTSEQYFGPGTRLTVT.

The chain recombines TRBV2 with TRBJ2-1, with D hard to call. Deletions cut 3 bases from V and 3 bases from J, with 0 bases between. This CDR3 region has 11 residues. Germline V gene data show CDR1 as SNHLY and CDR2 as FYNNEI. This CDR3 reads CASSDYNEQFF. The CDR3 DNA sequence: TGTGCCAGCAGTGACTACAATGAGCAGTTCTTC.

The DNA of the CDR3 is TGTGCCAGCAGTTTTTGGACAGGGGATAAACTGTTTTTT. Its protein is CASSFWTGDKLFF. V gene TRBV27 combines with J gene TRBJ1-4; 9 nucleotides agree with TRBD1. Unmatched junction bases numbered 4, after V lost 3 bases and J lost 11 bases. The CDR3 runs 13 residues. Germline V gene lookup returns CDR1 MNHEY and CDR2 SMNVEV (reference sequence).

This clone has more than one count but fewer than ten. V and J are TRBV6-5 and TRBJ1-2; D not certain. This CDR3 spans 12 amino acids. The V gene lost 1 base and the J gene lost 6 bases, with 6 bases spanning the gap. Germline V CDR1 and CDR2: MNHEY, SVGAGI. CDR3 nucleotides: TGTGCCAGCAGTTACTTCGGAGATGGCTACACCTTC. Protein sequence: CASSYFGDGYTF.

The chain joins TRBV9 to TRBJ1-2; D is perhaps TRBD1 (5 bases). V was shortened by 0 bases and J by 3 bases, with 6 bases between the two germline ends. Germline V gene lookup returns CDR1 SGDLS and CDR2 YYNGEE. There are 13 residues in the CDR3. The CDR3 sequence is CASSVAGHYGYTF. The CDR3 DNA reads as TGTGCCAGCAGCGTAGCAGGGCACTATGGCTACACCTTC.

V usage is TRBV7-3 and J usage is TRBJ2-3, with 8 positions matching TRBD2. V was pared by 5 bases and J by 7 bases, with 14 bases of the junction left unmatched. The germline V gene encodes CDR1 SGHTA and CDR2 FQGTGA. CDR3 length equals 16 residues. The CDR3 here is CASSHTGLAELNTQYF. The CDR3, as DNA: TGTGCCAGCAGCCACACTGGACTAGCAGAATTGAATACGCAGTATTTT. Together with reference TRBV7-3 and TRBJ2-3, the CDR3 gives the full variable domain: GAGVSQTPSNKVTEKGKYVELRCDPISGHTALYWYRQSLGQGPEFLIYFQGTGAADDSGLPNDRFFAVRPEGSVSTLKIQRTERGDSAVYLCASSHTGLAELNTQYFGPGTRLTVL.

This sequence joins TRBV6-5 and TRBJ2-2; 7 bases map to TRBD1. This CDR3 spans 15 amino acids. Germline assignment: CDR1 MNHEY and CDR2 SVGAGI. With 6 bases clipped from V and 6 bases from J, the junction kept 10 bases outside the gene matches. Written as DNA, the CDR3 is TGTGCCAGCAGGCCTACCGACAGGGCGCCCGGGGAGCTGTTTTTT. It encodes CASRPTDRAPGELFF.

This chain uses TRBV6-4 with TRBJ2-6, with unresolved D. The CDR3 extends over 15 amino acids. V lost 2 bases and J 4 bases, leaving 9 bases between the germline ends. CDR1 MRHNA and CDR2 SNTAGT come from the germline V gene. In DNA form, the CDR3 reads TGTGCCAGCAGTGACACCAGGTCCGGGGCCAACGTCCTGACTTTC. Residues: CASSDTRSGANVLTF.

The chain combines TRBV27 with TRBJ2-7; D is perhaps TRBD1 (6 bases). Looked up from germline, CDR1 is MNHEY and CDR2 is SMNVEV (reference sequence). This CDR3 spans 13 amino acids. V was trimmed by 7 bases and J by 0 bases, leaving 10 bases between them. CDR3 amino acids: CASKGQSSYEQYF. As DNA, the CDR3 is TGTGCCAGCAAAGGACAGAGCTCCTACGAGCAGTACTTC.

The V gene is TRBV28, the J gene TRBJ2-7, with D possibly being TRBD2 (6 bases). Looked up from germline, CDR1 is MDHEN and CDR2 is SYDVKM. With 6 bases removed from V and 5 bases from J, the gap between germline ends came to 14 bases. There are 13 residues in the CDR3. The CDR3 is CASSPRGFHEQYF. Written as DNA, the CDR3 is TGTGCCAGCAGCCCTCGGGGGTTCCACGAGCAGTACTTC.

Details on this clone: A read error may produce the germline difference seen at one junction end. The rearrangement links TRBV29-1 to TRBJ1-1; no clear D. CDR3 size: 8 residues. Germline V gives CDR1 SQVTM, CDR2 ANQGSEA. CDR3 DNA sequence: TGCAGCGTTGAGAACCATGAGTTT. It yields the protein CSVENHEF. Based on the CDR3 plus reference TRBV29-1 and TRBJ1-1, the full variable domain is SAVISQKPSRDICQRGTSLTIQCQVDSQVTMMFWYRQQPGQSLTLIATANQGSEATYESGFVIDKFPISRPNLTFSTLTVSNMSPEDSSIYLCSVENHEFGQGTRLTVV.

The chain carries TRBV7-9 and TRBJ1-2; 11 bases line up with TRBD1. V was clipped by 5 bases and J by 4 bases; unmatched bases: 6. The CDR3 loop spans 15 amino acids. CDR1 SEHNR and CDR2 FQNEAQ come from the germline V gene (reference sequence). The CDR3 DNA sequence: TGTGCCAGCAGCATGGACAGGGGGCAATCCTATGGCTACACCTTC. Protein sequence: CASSMDRGQSYGYTF. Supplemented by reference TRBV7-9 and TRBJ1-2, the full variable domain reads DTGVSQNPRHKITKRGQNVTFRCDPISEHNRLYWYRQTLGQGPEFLTYFQNEAQLEKSRLLSDRFSAERPKGSFSTLEIQRTEQGDSAMYLCASSMDRGQSYGYTFGSGTRLTVV.

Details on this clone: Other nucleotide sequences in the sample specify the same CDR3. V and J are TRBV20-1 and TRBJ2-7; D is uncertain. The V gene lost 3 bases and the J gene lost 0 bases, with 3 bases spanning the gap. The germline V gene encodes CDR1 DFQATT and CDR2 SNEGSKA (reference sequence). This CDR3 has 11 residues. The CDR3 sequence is CSARASYEQYF. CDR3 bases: TGCAGTGCTAGGGCCTCCTACGAGCAGTACTTC.

The CDR3 DNA reads as TGCGCCAGCAGCCCGGGTCACAACTCCTACGAGCAGTACTTC. This encodes CASSPGHNSYEQYF. The chain recombines TRBV4-1 with TRBJ2-7; unclear D gene. The CDR3 runs to 14 residues. Germline loops: CDR1 MGHRA, CDR2 YSYEKL. The V end lost 4 bases, the J end lost 0 bases, and 10 bases lay between the germline ends.

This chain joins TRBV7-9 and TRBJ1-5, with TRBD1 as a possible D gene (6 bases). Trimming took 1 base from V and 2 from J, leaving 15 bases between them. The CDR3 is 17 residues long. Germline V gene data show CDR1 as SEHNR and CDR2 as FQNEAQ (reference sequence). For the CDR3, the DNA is TGTGCCAGCAGCTTAGGATCCGGGGCAGGGGGCAATCAGCCCCAGCATTTT. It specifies CASSLGSGAGGNQPQHF.

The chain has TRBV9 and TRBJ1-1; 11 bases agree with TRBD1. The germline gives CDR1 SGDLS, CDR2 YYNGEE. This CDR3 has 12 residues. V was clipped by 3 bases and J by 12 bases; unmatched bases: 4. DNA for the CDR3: TGTGCCAGCAGCGCCGGACAGGGGGCAACTTTCTTT. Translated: CASSAGQGATFF.

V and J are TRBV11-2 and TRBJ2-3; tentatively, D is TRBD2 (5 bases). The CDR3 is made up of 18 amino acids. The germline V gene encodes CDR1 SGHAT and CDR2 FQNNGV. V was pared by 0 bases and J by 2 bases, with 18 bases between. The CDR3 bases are TGTGCCAGCAGCTTAGATCAGAGGAGCGGACCTTACACAGATACGCAGTATTTT. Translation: CASSLDQRSGPYTDTQYF.

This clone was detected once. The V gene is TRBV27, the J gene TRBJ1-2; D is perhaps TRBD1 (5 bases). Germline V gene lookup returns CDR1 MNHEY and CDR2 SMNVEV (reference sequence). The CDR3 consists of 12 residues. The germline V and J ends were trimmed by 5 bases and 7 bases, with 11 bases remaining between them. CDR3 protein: CASSPGTSGYTF. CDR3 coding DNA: TGTGCCAGCAGTCCGGGGACTTCTGGCTACACCTTC.